Presented here are 2 T cell receptor beta chains from one specimen sequenced in a study of CD8 T cells in Susac syndrome. With random hexamers, reverse transcription was performed on roughly 0.5 to 1 ug of RNA. TCRdb passed the immunoSEQ multiplex PCR reads through MiXCR, listing each CDR3 protein once. The table lists a few hundred thousand distinct CDR3 sequences, 80% to 95% of them singletons. Sample: CD8+ T cells from PBMCs. The receptors come from a human donor with multiple sclerosis.

The rearrangement links TRBV29-1 to TRBJ2-7, with 9 positions matching TRBD1. The trim removed 6 bases at V and 5 bases at J, leaving 20 bases unmatched. The CDR3 runs 17 residues. From germline, CDR1 is SQVTM and CDR2 ANQGSEA. In DNA form, the CDR3 reads TGCAGCGTGGAGGGGGTCCCCGGGGACAGGGTATCAGACGAGCAGTACTTC. Amino acids: CSVEGVPGDRVSDEQYF.

V and J are TRBV11-1 and TRBJ2-1; the D gene is possibly TRBD2 (5 bases). V lost 4 bases and J lost 0, with 25 bases in between. Germline CDR1 SGHAT, CDR2 FQDESV (reference sequence). The CDR3 runs 20 residues. CDR3 nucleotide sequence: TGTGCCAGCAGCTGGTCCCGGTACCTAGCAGGACCCAGCTCCTACAATGAGCAGTTCTTC. As protein: CASSWSRYLAGPSSYNEQFF.